This T cell receptor (beta chain) is from a study of shared clonotypes between healthy human individuals. Overall study results and limits: Sorted-subset sequencing, rarefaction showed, was incomplete despite large depth. Larger richness was generally estimated for naive than memory subsets.

Remarks on this clone: Its specificity is unknown.

Only in-frame clones appear in the TCRdb table, and some are missing; sequencing was by immunoSEQ multiplex PCR. The sample has 1.5 million to 2.5 million clones; approximately 94% are singletons. Naive CD8 cells were CD45RO-negative, positively selected for CCR7, excluding terminally differentiated effector memory CD45RA+ cells. This sequence originates from a man younger than 35 in good health. The sequenced material came from naive CD8+ T cells sorted from blood.

This CDR3 reads CASSLESREGHQAFF. The DNA of the CDR3 is TGTGCCAGCAGCTTAGAATCCCGCGAGGGGCATCAAGCTTTCTTT. The V gene is TRBV7-8, the J gene TRBJ1-1; a weak D match, TRBD1 (5 bases). The germline V and J ends were trimmed by 1 base and 9 bases, with 18 bases remaining between them. Germline-derived CDR1 and CDR2 are SGHVS and FQNEAQ. The CDR3 is 15 residues long. Full variable domain (missing parts from reference TRBV7-8 and TRBJ1-1): GAGVSQSPRYKVAKRGQDVALRCDPISGHVSLFWYQQALGQGPEFLTYFQNEAQLDKSGLPSDRFFAERPEGSVSTLKIQRTQQEDSAVYLCASSLESREGHQAFFGQGTRLTVV.